This T cell receptor beta chain stems from a study of tumor-infiltrating lymphocytes in oesophageal squamous cell carcinoma. Germline-derived CDR1 and CDR2 are MDHEN and SYDVKM. The CDR3 extends over 16 amino acids. MiXCR, run by TCRdb on the PCR reads, gives a single entry per CDR3 protein. Among some 14,000 distinct CDR3 sequences, roughly half were seen once, and the ten largest hold over 10%. The chain combines TRBV28 with TRBJ2-7; 7 positions match TRBD2. The J call may be wrong; the DNA end is better matched by TRBJ2-5. The sequenced material came from blood. The clonotype comes from a female donor with esophageal squamous cell carcinoma. The CDR3 coding sequence is TGTGCCAGCACCTCGGTGGTTAGCGGGTACCAAGAGACCCAGTACTTC. The encoded protein is CASTSVVSGYQETQYF.